This TCR beta chain was profiled in a study of blood T cell repertoires in COVID-19. Study-wide background: T cells, B-cell-depleted T cells, or PBMCs provided the cDNA or gDNA that served as material.

Seattle's cohort entered during active infection and was followed longitudinally. Original processing methods: Amplification of reference gene primers provided the estimated nucleated cell counts. Clones were sequenced by immunoSEQ multiplex PCR, and TCRdb holds only the in-frame ones, with some missing. V and J calls plus clone size are reproduced from that table; the DNA served to infer D and trimming. This sample has about 480,000 clones, with roughly nine tenths found just once. The CDR3 runs 13 residues. In germline, CDR1 is PRHDT, CDR2 FYEKMQ (reference sequence). V shed 4 bases and J shed 10 bases, with 16 bases lying between them.

J is TRBJ1-1 and V is TRBV13, with D hard to call. Sample: peripheral blood. This receptor was identified in a man aged 18 to 29 with COVID-19, enrolled during active disease. The CDR3 loop reads CASSSLGLAGAFF. CDR3 in DNA: TGTGCCAGCAGCTCTCTTGGCCTCGCGGGAGCTTTCTTT.